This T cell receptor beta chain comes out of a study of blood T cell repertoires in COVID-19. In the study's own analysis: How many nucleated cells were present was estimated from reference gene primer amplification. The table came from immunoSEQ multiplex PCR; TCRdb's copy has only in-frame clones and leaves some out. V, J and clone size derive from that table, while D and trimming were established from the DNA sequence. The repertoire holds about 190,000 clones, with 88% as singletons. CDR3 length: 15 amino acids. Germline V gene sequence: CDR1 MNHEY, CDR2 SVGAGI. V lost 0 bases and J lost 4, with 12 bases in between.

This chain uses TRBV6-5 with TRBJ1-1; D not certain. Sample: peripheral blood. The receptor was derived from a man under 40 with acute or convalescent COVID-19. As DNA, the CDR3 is TGTGCCAGCAGTTACTCGAGCGGGCCGGGCACTGAAGCTTTCTTT. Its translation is CASSYSSGPGTEAFF.